A selection of T cell receptor beta chains follows, all from one sample in a study of blood T cell repertoires in COVID-19. Sequencing used immunoSEQ multiplex PCR; TCRdb keeps in-frame clones, though not all of them. The sample shows roughly 200,000 clones, around four fifths of them seen only once. Source material: peripheral blood. The receptor source for this set is a woman older than 75 with active or convalescent COVID-19. CDR3s leave out the opening cysteine and the closing phenylalanine or tryptophan.

TRBV30	TRBJ2-5	11	AWSVGPGETQY
TRBV29-1	TRBJ1-1	10	SVEHRVTEAF
TRBV19	TRBJ1-1	13	ASSIGLTQATEAF
TRBV7-2	TRBJ1-6	13	ASSPRTGFDSPLH
TRBV21-1	TRBJ1-2	15	ASSTSTGQAVWSGYT
TRBV7-8	TRBJ1-1	12	ASSSPQGGTEAF
TRBV19	TRBJ1-5	14	ASSIRAGDENQPQH
TRBV28	TRBJ2-1	13	ASRPTGGAGNEQF
TRBV20-1	TRBJ1-4	8	SAGHEKLF
TRBV6-5	TRBJ2-7	12	ASRTVGGGYEQY
TRBV18	TRBJ2-3	13	ASSPNNPRMDTQY
TRBV5-4	TRBJ2-4	12	ASSLGQGQGLQY
TRBV12-3/TRBV12-4	TRBJ1-6	11	ASTGDLNSPLH
TRBV3-1/TRBV3-2	TRBJ1-3	14	ASSNTGTGSGNTIY
TRBV2	TRBJ2-6	13	ASRRTSAGANVLT
TRBV4-3	TRBJ1-1	15	ASSQQDIGYGNTEAF
TRBV4-1	TRBJ2-7	13	ASSQGSGENYEQY
TRBV19	TRBJ1-1	14	ASSSRTNTGLKLSF
TRBV28	TRBJ1-2	13	ASRGAGAANYGYT
TRBV28	TRBJ1-1	11	ASSLPHRFEAF
TRBV4-2	TRBJ2-2	12	ASSQNTHTGELF
TRBV5-8	TRBJ1-5	11	ASNRQVNQPQH
TRBV5-4	TRBJ1-2	11	ASSSDGNYGYT
TRBV6-5	TRBJ2-1	13	ASSNNGGVVNEQF
TRBV5-1	TRBJ2-7	11	ASSWRQGDEQY
TRBV10-3	TRBJ1-1	14	AISDPIGGGRAEAF
TRBV10-2	TRBJ2-3	11	ASRDAGADTQY